The 3 T cell receptor beta chains below were found in one sample sequenced in a study of T cells after yellow fever vaccination. A single record per CDR3 protein comes from TCRdb applying MiXCR to the 5' RACE reads. The repertoire consists of around 320,000 distinct CDR3 sequences, with 7.5% to 9% occurring once and the leading ten covering around 3.5%. The sample consisted of CD4+ T cells sorted from PBMCs, taken 5 days after the yellow fever booster vaccination. These receptors all stem from a man aged 18 to 35 who received the YFV17D yellow fever vaccine.

The chain couples TRBV11-3 to TRBJ1-1, with 9 nucleotides matching TRBD1. Germline CDR1 SGHNT, CDR2 YENEEA. V gave up 5 bases and J gave up 9 bases; unmatched junction bases: 4. The CDR3 runs 12 residues. CDR3 nucleotide sequence: TGTGCCAGCAGCCGACAGGGGGATAAAGCTTTCTTT. Translating gives CASSRQGDKAFF.

The J gene is TRBJ2-3, the V gene TRBV2, with a tentative D call TRBD2 (5 bases). Germline CDR1 and CDR2: SNHLY and FYNNEI. The CDR3 totals 14 residues. V was clipped by 4 bases and J by 0 bases, with 8 bases between them. The CDR3 DNA reads TGTGCCAGCAGTGTTACTAGGAGCACAGATACGCAGTATTTT. Protein: CASSVTRSTDTQYF.

There are many counts of this clonotype. The V and J genes are TRBV3-1 and TRBJ1-1; 8 bases fit TRBD1. This CDR3 contains 16 residues. Germline loops: CDR1 LGHDT, CDR2 YNNKEL (reference sequence). The V segment lost 7 bases and the J segment 3 bases; nucleotides outside the gene matches: 13. CDR3 bases: TGTGCCAGCACCCCAGGACAGGGCGGATCGGACACTGAAGCTTTCTTT. Amino acid sequence: CASTPGQGGSDTEAFF.